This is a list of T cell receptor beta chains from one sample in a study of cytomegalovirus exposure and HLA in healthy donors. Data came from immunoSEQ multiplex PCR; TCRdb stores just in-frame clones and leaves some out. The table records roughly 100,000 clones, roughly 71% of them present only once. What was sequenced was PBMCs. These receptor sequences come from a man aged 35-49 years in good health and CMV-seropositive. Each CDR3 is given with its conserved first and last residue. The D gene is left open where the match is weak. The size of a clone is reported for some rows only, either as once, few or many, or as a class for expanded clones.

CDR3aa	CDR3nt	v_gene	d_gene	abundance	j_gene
CASSPSRMVAAYNEQFF	TGTGCCAGCAGCCCCTCCCGGATGGTAGCGGCGTACAATGAGCAGTTCTTC	TRBV7-9	NA	NA	TRBJ2-1
CASSDLSTGNTIYF	TGTGCCAGCAGCGATTTGTCTACCGGAAACACCATATATTTT	TRBV9	NA	NA	TRBJ1-3
CASSPGHLNTEAFF	TGTGCCAGCAGTCCCGGACATTTGAACACTGAAGCTTTCTTT	TRBV6-5	NA	NA	TRBJ1-1
CASSPSSGNEQFF	TGTGCCAGCTCACCCTCGAGCGGTAATGAGCAGTTCTTC	TRBV18	NA	NA	TRBJ2-1
CASSSRASSSYEQYF	TGTGCCAGCAGCTCGCGGGCCTCTAGCTCCTACGAGCAGTACTTC	TRBV7-9	NA	NA	TRBJ2-7
CASSLEGTPAYNEQFF	TGTGCCAGCAGCTTAGAGGGGACACCAGCCTACAATGAGCAGTTCTTC	TRBV7-9	NA	NA	TRBJ2-1
CASSPSEINYGYTF	TGTGCCAGCTCACCATCAGAAATTAACTATGGCTACACCTTC	TRBV18	NA	NA	TRBJ1-2
CASSLEAAVGVTTGTDTQYF	TGTGCCAGCAGCTTAGAAGCGGCGGTGGGAGTAACCACTGGCACAGATACGCAGTATTTT	TRBV11-2	NA	NA	TRBJ2-3
CASSQTGFRETQYF	TGTGCCAGCAGCCAAACAGGGTTCCGGGAGACCCAGTACTTC	TRBV7-8	NA	NA	TRBJ2-5
CASTSRGRTNEKLFF	TGTGCCAGCACCTCCAGAGGGAGAACTAATGAAAAACTGTTTTTT	TRBV6-5	NA	NA	TRBJ1-4
CASSSKYRGAGEAAFF	TGTGCCAGCAGCTCAAAATACCGGGGGGCGGGTGAAGCAGCTTTCTTT	TRBV7-3	NA	few	TRBJ1-1
CASSTTNSGELFF	TGTGCCAGTAGTACGACTAATTCCGGGGAGCTGTTTTTT	TRBV19	NA	few	TRBJ2-2
CASSVGEREVNEQFF	TGTGCCAGCAGCGTAGGGGAGCGGGAGGTAAATGAGCAGTTCTTC	TRBV9	TRBD2	few	TRBJ2-1
CASSIAGGTDTQYF	TGTGCCAGCAGTATAGCGGGAGGGACAGATACGCAGTATTTT	TRBV7-3	TRBD2	once	TRBJ2-3
CASSQYGTVDTGELFF	TGTGCCAGCAGCCAGTACGGGACAGTTGACACCGGGGAGCTGTTTTTT	TRBV9	TRBD1	NA	TRBJ2-2
CASSESSGGGETQYF	TGCGCCAGCAGTGAGTCATCAGGGGGAGGCGAGACCCAGTACTTC	TRBV10-2	NA	NA	TRBJ2-5
CASSLGGQGARGYTF	TGTGCCAGCAGTTTGGGGGGACAGGGGGCGCGTGGCTACACCTTC	TRBV28	TRBD1	NA	TRBJ1-2
CASSLGDRGDTQYF	TGCGCCAGCAGCCTCGGGGACAGGGGTGATACGCAGTATTTT	TRBV5-1	TRBD1	NA	TRBJ2-3
CASGQHNQPQHF	TGTGCCAGCGGGCAGCACAATCAGCCCCAGCATTTT	TRBV6-1	NA	NA	TRBJ1-5
CASSDSDSAVYGYTF	TGTGCCAGCAGTGACTCCGACAGTGCCGTCTATGGCTACACCTTC	TRBV6-4	NA	NA	TRBJ1-2
CASRPSADTQYF	TGTGCCAGCAGACCAAGCGCGGATACGCAGTATTTT	TRBV6-1	NA	few	TRBJ2-3
CASSLGEGGYNEQFF	TGTGCCAGCAGCTTAGGGGAGGGAGGGTACAATGAGCAGTTCTTC	TRBV7-6	TRBD2	NA	TRBJ2-1
CASSFEGQGGNEQFF	TGTGCCAGCAGTTTCGAGGGACAGGGTGGGAATGAGCAGTTCTTC	TRBV2	TRBD1	NA	TRBJ2-1
CASSLVRDYPFF	TGTGCCAGCAGCTTAGTTAGGGACTACCCGTTCTTC	TRBV7-2	TRBD2	NA	TRBJ2-1
CASSRPGQGYTGELFF	TGTGCCAGCAGCCGACCGGGACAGGGATACACCGGGGAGCTGTTTTTT	TRBV5-8	TRBD1	once	TRBJ2-2
CASSYGLSGANVLTF	TGTGCCAGCAGTTACGGACTCTCTGGGGCCAACGTCCTGACTTTC	TRBV6-5	NA	many	TRBJ2-6
CASSGPGLAGSYEQYF	TGTGCCAGCAGCGGACCGGGACTAGCGGGATCCTACGAGCAGTACTTC	TRBV9	TRBD2	NA	TRBJ2-7
CASSSSVGNEQFF	TGTGCCAGCAGCAGTAGCGTGGGCAATGAGCAGTTCTTC	TRBV5-8	NA	NA	TRBJ2-1
CASSTSGSSYNEQFF	TGTGCCAGCAGCACCTCGGGAAGCTCCTACAATGAGCAGTTCTTC	TRBV6-5	NA	NA	TRBJ2-1
CASSQVSHWNTEAFF	TGTGCCAGCAGCCAAGTTTCCCATTGGAACACTGAAGCTTTCTTT	TRBV14	NA	NA	TRBJ1-1
CASSAIDRAATQYF	TGTGCCAGCAGTGCCATTGACAGGGCCGCGACCCAGTACTTC	TRBV6-1	TRBD1	few	TRBJ2-5
CSVWGTEPLSSYNEQFF	TGCAGCGTGTGGGGGACTGAACCCCTGAGCTCCTACAATGAGCAGTTCTTC	TRBV29-1	NA	NA	TRBJ2-1
CSAPDQRSGGEQFF	TGCAGCGCCCCGGATCAGCGGAGCGGGGGTGAGCAGTTCTTC	TRBV29-1	TRBD2	NA	TRBJ2-1
CASSYQGQGNLYGYTF	TGTGCCAGCAGTTACCAGGGGCAGGGAAACCTTTATGGCTACACCTTC	TRBV6-5	NA	NA	TRBJ1-2
CASSPIREPKGFNYGYTF	TGTGCCAGCTCACCTATCCGGGAGCCCAAGGGCTTTAACTATGGCTACACCTTC	TRBV18	NA	NA	TRBJ1-2
CSVEDGADRGQETQYF	TGCAGCGTTGAAGATGGGGCGGACAGGGGCCAAGAGACCCAGTACTTC	TRBV29-1	TRBD1	NA	TRBJ2-5
CAISEGGAKAFF	TGTGCCATCAGTGAGGGGGGGGCTAAAGCTTTCTTT	TRBV10-3	NA	NA	TRBJ1-1
CSAIEGETQYF	TGCAGTGCTATCGAGGGAGAGACCCAGTACTTC	TRBV20-1	NA	few	TRBJ2-5
CASSHGTAKGGIQYF	TGTGCCAGCAGTCACGGGACAGCCAAGGGGGGCATTCAGTACTTC	TRBV14	NA	NA	TRBJ2-4
CASSFDRGTTEAFF	TGTGCCAGCAGCTTTGACAGGGGCACCACTGAAGCTTTCTTT	TRBV7-2	TRBD1	NA	TRBJ1-1